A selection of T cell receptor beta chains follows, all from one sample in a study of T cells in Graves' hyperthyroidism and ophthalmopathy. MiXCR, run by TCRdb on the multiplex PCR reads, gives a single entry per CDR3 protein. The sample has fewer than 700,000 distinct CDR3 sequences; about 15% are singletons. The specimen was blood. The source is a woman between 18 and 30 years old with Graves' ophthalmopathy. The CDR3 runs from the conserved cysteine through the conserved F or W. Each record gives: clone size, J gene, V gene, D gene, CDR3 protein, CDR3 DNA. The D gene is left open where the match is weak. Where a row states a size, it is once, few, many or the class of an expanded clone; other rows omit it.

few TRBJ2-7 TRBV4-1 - CASSPKVTTTPEQYF TGCGCCAGCAGCCCGAAGGTCACAACAACCCCCGAGCAGTACTTC
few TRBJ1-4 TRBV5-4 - CASSLSGNNEKLFF TGTGCCAGCAGCTTGTCGGGGAATAATGAAAAACTGTTTTTT
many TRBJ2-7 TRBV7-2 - CASSLTPRHEQYF TGTGCCAGCAGCTTAACTCCCAGACACGAGCAGTACTTC
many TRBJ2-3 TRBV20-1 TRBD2 CSARGPGLAGRTDTQYF TGCAGTGCTAGAGGGCCGGGACTAGCGGGACGGACAGATACGCAGTATTTT
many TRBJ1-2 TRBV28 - CASSLPRAPDYGYTF TGTGCCAGCAGTTTACCTAGGGCCCCGGACTATGGCTACACCTTC
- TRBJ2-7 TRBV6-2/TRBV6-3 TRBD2 CASSWTSGRRSEQYF TGTGCCAGCAGTTGGACTAGCGGGAGGCGCAGCGAGCAGTACTTC
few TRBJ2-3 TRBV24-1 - CATSDSRPLSTDTQYF TGTGCCACCAGTGACTCAAGGCCTCTAAGCACAGATACGCAGTATTTT
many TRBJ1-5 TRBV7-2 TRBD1 CASRGQANQPQHF TGTGCCAGCAGGGGACAGGCAAATCAGCCCCAGCATTTT
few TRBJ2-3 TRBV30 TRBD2 CAWKAREAADTQYF TGTGCCTGGAAAGCGCGGGAGGCCGCAGATACGCAGTATTTT
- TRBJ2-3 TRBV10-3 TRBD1 CAISEAPGQGTDTQYF TGTGCCATCAGTGAAGCCCCGGGACAGGGGACAGATACGCAGTATTTT
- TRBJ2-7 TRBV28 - CASGFTYEQYF TGTGCCAGCGGTTTCACCTACGAGCAGTACTTC
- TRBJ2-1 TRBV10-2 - CASISRGGSGYNEQFF TGCGCCAGCATTAGTAGGGGGGGCAGTGGGTACAATGAGCAGTTCTTC
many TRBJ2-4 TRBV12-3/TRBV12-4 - CASSPGTRRADIQYF TGTGCCAGCAGTCCTGGGACCCGTCGGGCGGACATTCAGTACTTC
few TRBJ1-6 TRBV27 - CASRLTGGDSPLHF TGTGCCAGCAGACTAACAGGCGGGGATTCACCCCTCCACTTT
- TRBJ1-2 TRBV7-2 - CASSYRSDSYTF TGTGCCAGCAGTTACCGGTCAGATAGCTACACCTTC
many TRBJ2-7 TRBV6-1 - CASSVTRDGSYEQYF TGTGCCAGCAGTGTCACCCGGGACGGAAGCTACGAGCAGTACTTC
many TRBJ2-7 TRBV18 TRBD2 CASSLETSGRRYEQYF TGTGCCAGCTCACTAGAGACTAGCGGGAGAAGGTACGAGCAGTACTTC
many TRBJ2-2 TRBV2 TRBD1 CASRTRTGNTGELFF TGTGCCAGCAGGACCCGGACAGGGAACACCGGGGAGCTGTTTTTT
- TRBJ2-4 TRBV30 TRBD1 CAWSAGGAAGNIQYF TGTGCCTGGAGTGCAGGGGGAGCCGCGGGAAACATTCAGTACTTC
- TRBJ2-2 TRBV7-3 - CASSLAQATGELFF TGTGCCAGCAGCTTAGCCCAGGCCACCGGGGAGCTGTTTTTT
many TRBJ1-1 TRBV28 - CASRVNTEAFF TGTGCCAGCAGGGTGAACACTGAAGCTTTCTTT
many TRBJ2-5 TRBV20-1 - CSARRQGGKQETQYF TGCAGTGCCAGGCGACAGGGAGGGAAACAAGAGACCCAGTACTTC
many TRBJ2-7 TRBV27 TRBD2 CASSSKPGLAGLSSYEQYF TGTGCCAGCAGTTCGAAACCGGGACTAGCGGGACTGAGCTCCTACGAGCAGTACTTC
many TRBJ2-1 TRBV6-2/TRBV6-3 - CASSYETGSGANEQFF TGTGCCAGCAGTTACGAGACAGGGAGCGGGGCCAATGAGCAGTTCTTC
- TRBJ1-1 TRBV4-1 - CASSQEYRATTEAFF TGCGCCAGCAGCCAAGAGTACAGGGCAACAACTGAAGCTTTCTTT
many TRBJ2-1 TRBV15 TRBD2 CATSYQAGGIRDEQFF TGTGCCACCAGCTACCAAGCGGGAGGGATTCGTGATGAGCAGTTCTTC
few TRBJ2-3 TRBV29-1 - CSVDGTLSPGYRADTQYF TGCAGCGTTGACGGTACTTTGAGTCCAGGGTACCGGGCAGATACGCAGTATTTT
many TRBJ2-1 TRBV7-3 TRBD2 CASSPVASGLVNEQFF TGTGCCAGCAGCCCAGTGGCTAGCGGGCTTGTAAATGAGCAGTTCTTC
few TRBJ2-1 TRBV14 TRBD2 CASSLRLAGGPYNEQFF TGTGCCAGCAGCCTCCGACTAGCGGGAGGGCCCTACAATGAGCAGTTCTTC
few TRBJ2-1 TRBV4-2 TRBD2 CASSLQTSGGYNEQFF TGTGCCAGCAGCCTCCAGACTAGCGGGGGGTACAATGAGCAGTTCTTC
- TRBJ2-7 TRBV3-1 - CASSRSDSLHYEQYF TGTGCCAGCAGCCGATCGGACTCACTCCACTACGAGCAGTACTTC
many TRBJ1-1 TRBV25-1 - CASSELNRGATEAFF TGTGCCAGCAGTGAATTGAATAGGGGGGCCACTGAAGCTTTCTTT
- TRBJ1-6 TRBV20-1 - CSARGQDNSPLHF TGCAGTGCTAGAGGACAGGATAATTCACCCCTCCACTTT
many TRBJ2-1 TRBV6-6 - CASSYSRGPSSYNEQFF TGTGCCAGCAGTTACTCTCGAGGACCTAGCTCCTACAATGAGCAGTTCTTC
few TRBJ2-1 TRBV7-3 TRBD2 CASSPVGTSLQQFF TGTGCCAGCAGCCCCGTCGGGACTAGCCTACAGCAGTTCTTC
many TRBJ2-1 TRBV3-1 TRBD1 CASSPGQLREQFF TGTGCCAGCAGCCCGGGACAGCTAAGGGAGCAGTTCTTC
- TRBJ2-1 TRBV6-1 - CASFLGDNEQFF TGTGCCAGCTTTCTCGGGGACAATGAGCAGTTCTTC
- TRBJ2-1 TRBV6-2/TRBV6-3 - CASIWDRASNEQFF TGTGCCAGCATTTGGGACCGCGCCTCCAATGAGCAGTTCTTC
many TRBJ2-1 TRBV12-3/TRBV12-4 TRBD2 CASSPGLAGIDNEQFF TGTGCCAGCAGTCCGGGACTAGCGGGGATAGACAATGAGCAGTTCTTC
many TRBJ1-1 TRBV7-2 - CASSLAIGAAFF TGTGCCAGCAGCTTAGCCATAGGGGCTGCTTTCTTT
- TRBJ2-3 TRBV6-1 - CASTQMAFTDTQYF TGTGCCAGCACCCAAATGGCTTTCACAGATACGCAGTATTTT
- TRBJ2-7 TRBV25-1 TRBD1 CASSEFGTGLYEQYF TGTGCCAGCAGTGAATTTGGGACAGGGCTGTACGAGCAGTACTTC
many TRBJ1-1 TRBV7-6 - CASTGGQNTEAFF TGTGCCAGCACGGGGGGACAGAACACTGAAGCTTTCTTT
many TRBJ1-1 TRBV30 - CAWKPDRYNTEAFF TGTGCCTGGAAACCTGACAGGTACAACACTGAAGCTTTCTTT
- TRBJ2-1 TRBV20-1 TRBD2 CSARAGDPYNEQFF TGCAGTGCTAGGGCGGGGGACCCCTACAATGAGCAGTTCTTC
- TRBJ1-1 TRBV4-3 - CASSQDQRGLNTEAFF TGCGCCAGCAGCCAAGATCAGAGGGGATTGAACACTGAAGCTTTCTTT
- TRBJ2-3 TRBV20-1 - CSASAPLTSTDTQYF TGCAGTGCTAGCGCCCCCCTTACTAGTACAGATACGCAGTATTTT
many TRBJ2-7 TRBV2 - CASTIVGSSYEQYF TGTGCCAGCACAATAGTAGGCAGCTCCTACGAGCAGTACTTC
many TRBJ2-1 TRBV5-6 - CASSLGGGPYNEQFF TGTGCCAGCAGCTTGGGGGGGGGCCCCTACAATGAGCAGTTCTTC
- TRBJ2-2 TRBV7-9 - CASSRGAGENTGELFF TGTGCCAGCAGCCGCGGGGCAGGGGAGAACACCGGGGAGCTGTTTTTT
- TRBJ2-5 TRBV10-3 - CAINDREGETQYF TGTGCCATCAACGACAGGGAGGGAGAGACCCAGTACTTC
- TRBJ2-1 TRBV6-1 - CASSSGQSSYNEQFF TGTGCCAGCAGTTCGGGACAAAGCTCCTACAATGAGCAGTTCTTC
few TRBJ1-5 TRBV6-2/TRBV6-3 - CATHLGRGINQPQHF TGTGCCACCCACTTAGGGCGAGGGATCAATCAGCCCCAGCATTTT